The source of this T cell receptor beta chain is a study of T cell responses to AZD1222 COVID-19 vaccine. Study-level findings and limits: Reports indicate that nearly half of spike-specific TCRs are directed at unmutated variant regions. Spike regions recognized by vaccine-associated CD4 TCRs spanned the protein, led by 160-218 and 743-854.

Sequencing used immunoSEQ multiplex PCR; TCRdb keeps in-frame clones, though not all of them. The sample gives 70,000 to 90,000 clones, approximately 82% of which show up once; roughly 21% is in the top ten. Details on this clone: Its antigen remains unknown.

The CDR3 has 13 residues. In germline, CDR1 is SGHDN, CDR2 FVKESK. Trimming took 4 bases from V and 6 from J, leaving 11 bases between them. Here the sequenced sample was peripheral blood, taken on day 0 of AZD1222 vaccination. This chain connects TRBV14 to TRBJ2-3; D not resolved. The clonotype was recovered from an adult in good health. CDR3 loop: CASSPNMGDTQYF. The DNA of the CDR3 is TGTGCCAGCAGCCCCAACATGGGTGATACGCAGTATTTT.